The subject of this entry is one T cell receptor (beta chain). Its specificity is not known. The sample belongs to a study of shared clonotypes between healthy human individuals. General study findings and limits: Among donors, clonotype sharing was expected to be affected by sequencing depth.

Subsets obtained from CD4+ cells comprised CD45RA+ naive and CD45RA-negative memory cells. Libraries were prepared by immunoSEQ multiplex PCR; TCRdb keeps only in-frame clonotypes and omits some of them. The sample records about 1.5 million clones, approximately 98% being singletons. Germline loops: CDR1 MDHEN, CDR2 SYDVKM. The CDR3 contains 16 residues. The V end lost 6 bases, the J end lost 2 bases, and 14 bases lay between the germline ends. The receptor comes from a man younger than 45 in good health. Specimen: naive CD4+ T cells sorted from blood. The subset denotes: CD45RA+ positively selected. The V call is TRBV28, the J call TRBJ2-6; D is unclear. CDR3 region: CASRTPQYAGANVLTF. CDR3 in DNA: TGTGCCAGCAGGACTCCCCAGTACGCTGGGGCCAACGTCCTGACTTTC.